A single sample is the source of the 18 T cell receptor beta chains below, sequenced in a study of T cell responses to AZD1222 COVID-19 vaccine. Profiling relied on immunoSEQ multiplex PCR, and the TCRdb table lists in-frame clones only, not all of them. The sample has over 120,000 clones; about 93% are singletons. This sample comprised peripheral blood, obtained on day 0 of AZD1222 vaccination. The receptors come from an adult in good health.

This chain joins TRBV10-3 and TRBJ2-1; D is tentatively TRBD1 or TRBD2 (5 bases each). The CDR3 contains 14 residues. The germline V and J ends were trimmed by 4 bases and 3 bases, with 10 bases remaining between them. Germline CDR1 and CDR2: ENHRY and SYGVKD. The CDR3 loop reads CAISGGPNYNEQFF. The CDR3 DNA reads TGTGCCATCAGTGGGGGACCTAACTACAATGAGCAGTTCTTC.

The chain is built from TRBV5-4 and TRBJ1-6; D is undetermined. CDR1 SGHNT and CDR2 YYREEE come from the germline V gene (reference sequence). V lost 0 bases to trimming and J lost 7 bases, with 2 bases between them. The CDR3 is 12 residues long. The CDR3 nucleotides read TGTGCCAGCAGCTTGGGGAATTCACCCCTCCACTTT. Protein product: CASSLGNSPLHF.

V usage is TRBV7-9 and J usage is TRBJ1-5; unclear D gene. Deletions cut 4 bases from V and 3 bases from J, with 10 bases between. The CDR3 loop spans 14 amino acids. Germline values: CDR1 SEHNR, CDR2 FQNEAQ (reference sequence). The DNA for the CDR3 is TGTGCCAGCAGCTCTTCTAGCGACAATCAGCCCCAGCATTTT. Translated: CASSSSSDNQPQHF.

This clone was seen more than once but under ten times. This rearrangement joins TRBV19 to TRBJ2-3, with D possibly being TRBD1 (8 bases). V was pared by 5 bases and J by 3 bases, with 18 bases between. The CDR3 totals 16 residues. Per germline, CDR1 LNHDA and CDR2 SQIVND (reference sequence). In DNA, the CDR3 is TGTGCCAGTAGTCTCCCGACAGGGGAGGGGACAGATACGCAGTATTTT. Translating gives CASSLPTGEGTDTQYF.

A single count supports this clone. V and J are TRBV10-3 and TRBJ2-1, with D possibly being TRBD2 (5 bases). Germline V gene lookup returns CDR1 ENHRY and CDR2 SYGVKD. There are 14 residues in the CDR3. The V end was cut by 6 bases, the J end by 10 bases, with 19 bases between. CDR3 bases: TGTGCCATCAGCCCGCAGAGCGGTTTGGGGGAGCAGTTCTTC. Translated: CAISPQSGLGEQFF.

CDR3 coding DNA: TGTGCCAGCAGTGAATTGACTAGCGGGGGTAGCTACGAGCAGTACTTC. This gives the protein CASSELTSGGSYEQYF. V is TRBV6-1 and J is TRBJ2-7, with 12 nucleotides matching TRBD2. V was clipped by 2 bases and J by 3 bases; unmatched bases: 5. Germline V gene data show CDR1 as MNHNS and CDR2 as SASEGT. CDR3 length: 16 amino acids.

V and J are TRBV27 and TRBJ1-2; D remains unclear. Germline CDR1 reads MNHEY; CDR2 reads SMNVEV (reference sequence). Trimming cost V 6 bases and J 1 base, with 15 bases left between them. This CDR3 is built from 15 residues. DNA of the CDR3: TGTGCCAGCAGCCTAGATGACCGACTTAACTATGGCTACACCTTC. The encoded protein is CASSLDDRLNYGYTF.

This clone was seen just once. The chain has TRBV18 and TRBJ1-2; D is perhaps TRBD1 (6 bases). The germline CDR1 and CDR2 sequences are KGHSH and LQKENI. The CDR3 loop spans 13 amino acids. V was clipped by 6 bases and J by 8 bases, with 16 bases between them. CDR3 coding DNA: TGTGCCAGCTCGGCACAGGGTTTATGGGGCTACACCTTC. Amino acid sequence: CASSAQGLWGYTF.

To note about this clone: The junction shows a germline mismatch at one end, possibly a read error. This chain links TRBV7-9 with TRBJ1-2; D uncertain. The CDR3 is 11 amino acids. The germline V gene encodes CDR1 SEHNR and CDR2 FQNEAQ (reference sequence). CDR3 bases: TGTGCCGGCAGTACGGTAGCAGGCTACACCTTC. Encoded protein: CAGSTVAGYTF.

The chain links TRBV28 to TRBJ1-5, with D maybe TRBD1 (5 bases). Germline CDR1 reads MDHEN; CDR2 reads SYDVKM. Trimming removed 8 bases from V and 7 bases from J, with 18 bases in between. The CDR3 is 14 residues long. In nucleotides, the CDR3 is TGTGCCAGCTCAACGCCCATGAGGGACCAGCCCCAGCATTTT. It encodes CASSTPMRDQPQHF.

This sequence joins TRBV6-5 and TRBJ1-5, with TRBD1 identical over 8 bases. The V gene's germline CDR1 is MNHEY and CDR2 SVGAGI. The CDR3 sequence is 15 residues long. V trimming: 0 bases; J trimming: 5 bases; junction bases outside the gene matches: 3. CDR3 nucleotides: TGTGCCAGCAGTTACTCGAACAGGGGGGATCAGCCCCAGCATTTT. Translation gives CASSYSNRGDQPQHF.

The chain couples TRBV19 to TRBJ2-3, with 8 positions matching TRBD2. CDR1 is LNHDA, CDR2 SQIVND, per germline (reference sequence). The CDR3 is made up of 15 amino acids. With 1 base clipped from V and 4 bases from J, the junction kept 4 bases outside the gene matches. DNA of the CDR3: TGTGCCAGTAGTATAGCGATTAGCGGGGCAGATACGCAGTATTTT. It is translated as CASSIAISGADTQYF. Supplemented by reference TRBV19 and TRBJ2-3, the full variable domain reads DGGITQSPKYLFRKEGQNVTLSCEQNLNHDAMYWYRQDPGQGLRLIYYSQIVNDFQKGDIAEGYSVSREKKESFPLTVTSAQKNPTAFYLCASSIAISGADTQYFGPGTRLTVL.

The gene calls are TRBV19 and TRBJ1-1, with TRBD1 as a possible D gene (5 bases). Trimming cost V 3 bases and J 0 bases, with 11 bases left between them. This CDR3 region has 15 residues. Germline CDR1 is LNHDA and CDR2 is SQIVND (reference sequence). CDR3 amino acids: CASSIGRRVNTEAFF. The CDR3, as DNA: TGTGCCAGTAGTATCGGTCGCAGGGTGAACACTGAAGCTTTCTTT.

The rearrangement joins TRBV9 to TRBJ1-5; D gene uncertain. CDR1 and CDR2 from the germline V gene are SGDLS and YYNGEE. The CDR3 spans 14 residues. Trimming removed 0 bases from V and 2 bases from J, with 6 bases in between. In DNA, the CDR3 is TGTGCCAGCAGCGTAGCGGGCGGCAATCAGCCCCAGCATTTT. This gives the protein CASSVAGGNQPQHF.

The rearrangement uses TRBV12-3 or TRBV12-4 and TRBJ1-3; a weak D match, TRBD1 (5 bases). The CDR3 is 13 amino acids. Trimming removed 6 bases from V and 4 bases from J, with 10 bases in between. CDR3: CASRPGGGNTIYF. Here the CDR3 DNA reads TGTGCCAGCAGGCCGGGGGGAGGAAACACCATATATTTT.

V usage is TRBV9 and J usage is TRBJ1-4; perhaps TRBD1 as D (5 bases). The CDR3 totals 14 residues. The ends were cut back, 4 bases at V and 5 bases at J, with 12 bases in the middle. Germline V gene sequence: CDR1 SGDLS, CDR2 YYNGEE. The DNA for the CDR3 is TGTGCCAGCAGCCCTCGGGGGGTCAATGAAAAACTGTTTTTT. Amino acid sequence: CASSPRGVNEKLFF.

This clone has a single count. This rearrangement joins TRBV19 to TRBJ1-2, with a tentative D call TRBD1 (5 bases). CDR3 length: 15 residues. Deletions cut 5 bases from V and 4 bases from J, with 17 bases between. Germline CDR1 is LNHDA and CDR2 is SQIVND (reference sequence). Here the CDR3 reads CASSGGTTTLYGYTF. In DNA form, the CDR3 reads TGTGCCAGTAGTGGGGGGACCACCACTCTCTATGGCTACACCTTC.

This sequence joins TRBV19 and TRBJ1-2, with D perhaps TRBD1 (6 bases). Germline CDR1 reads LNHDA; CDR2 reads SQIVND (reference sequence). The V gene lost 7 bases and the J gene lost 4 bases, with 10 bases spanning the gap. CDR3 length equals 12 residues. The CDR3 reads CASTPDSYGYTF. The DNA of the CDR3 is TGTGCCAGTACCCCGGACAGCTATGGCTACACCTTC.